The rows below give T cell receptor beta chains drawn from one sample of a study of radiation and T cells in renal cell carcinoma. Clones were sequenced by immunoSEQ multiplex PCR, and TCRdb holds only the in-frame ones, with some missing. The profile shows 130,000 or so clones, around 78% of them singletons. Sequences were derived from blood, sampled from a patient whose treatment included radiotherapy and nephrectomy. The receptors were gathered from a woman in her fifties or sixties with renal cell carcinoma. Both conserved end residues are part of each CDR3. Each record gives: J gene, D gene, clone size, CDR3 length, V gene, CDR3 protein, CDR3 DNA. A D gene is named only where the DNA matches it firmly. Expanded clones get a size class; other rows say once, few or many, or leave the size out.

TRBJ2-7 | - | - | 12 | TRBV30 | CAWTTSNTEQYF | TGTGCCTGGACAACGTCAAACACCGAGCAGTACTTC
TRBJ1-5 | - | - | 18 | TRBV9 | CASSLVRPGGDFCQPQHF | TGTGCCAGCAGCTTAGTCCGGCCGGGCGGGGATTTTTGTCAGCCCCAGCATTTT
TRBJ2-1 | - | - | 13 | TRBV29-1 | CSSGQFSVGEQFF | TGCAGCTCCGGACAGTTTTCCGTAGGTGAGCAGTTCTTC
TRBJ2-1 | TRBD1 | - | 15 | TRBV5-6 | CASSLRDRGRNEQFF | TGTGCCAGCAGCTTGAGGGACAGGGGGAGGAATGAGCAGTTCTTC
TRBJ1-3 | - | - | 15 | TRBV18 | CASSPVGGSGNTIYF | TGTGCCAGCTCACCAGTGGGAGGCTCTGGAAACACCATATATTTT
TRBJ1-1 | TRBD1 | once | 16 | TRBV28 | CASRIRDRGPGTEAFF | TGTGCCAGCAGAATAAGGGACAGGGGGCCTGGCACTGAAGCTTTCTTT
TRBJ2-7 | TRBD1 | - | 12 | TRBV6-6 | CASSQGPYEQYF | TGTGCCAGCTCACAGGGGCCGTACGAGCAGTACTTC
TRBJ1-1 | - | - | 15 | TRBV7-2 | CASSLLGAGNTEAFF | TGTGCCAGCAGCTTACTCGGGGCTGGGAACACTGAAGCTTTCTTT
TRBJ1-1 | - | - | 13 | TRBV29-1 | CSVEKGGNTEAFF | TGCAGCGTTGAAAAGGGGGGGAACACTGAAGCTTTCTTT
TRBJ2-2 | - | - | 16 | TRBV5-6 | CASSPGGPSRTGELFF | TGTGCCAGCAGCCCAGGAGGGCCTAGCAGGACCGGGGAGCTGTTTTTT
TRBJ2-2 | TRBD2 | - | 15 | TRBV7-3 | CASSTSGLNTGELFF | TGTGCCAGCTCGACTAGCGGGCTCAACACCGGGGAGCTGTTTTTT
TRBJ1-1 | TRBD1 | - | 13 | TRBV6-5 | CASRATGDTEAFF | TGTGCCAGCAGGGCGACAGGGGACACTGAAGCTTTCTTT
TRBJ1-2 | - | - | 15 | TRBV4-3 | CASSQDGRESDGYTF | TGCGCCAGCAGCCAAGATGGCAGGGAAAGTGATGGCTACACCTTC
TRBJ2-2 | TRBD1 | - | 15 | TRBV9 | CASSDRQGSTGELFF | TGTGCCAGCAGCGACCGACAGGGGAGCACCGGGGAGCTGTTTTTT
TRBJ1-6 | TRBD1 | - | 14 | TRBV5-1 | CASSEGQVLTPLHF | TGCGCCAGCAGCGAGGGACAGGTGTTAACACCCCTCCACTTT
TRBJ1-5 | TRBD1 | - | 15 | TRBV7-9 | CASSLGGQGYQPQHF | TGTGCCAGCAGCTTAGGAGGACAGGGGTATCAGCCCCAGCATTTT
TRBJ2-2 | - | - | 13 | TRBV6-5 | CATTDSNTGELFF | TGTGCCACCACTGACTCAAATACCGGGGAGCTGTTTTTT
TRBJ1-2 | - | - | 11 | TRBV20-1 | CSASGGYGYTF | TGCAGTGCTAGCGGGGGATATGGCTACACCTTC
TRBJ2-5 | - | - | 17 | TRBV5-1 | CASSLDPGGGAGETQYF | TGCGCCAGCAGCTTGGACCCCGGAGGGGGCGCGGGGGAGACCCAGTACTTC
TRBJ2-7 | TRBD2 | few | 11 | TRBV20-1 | CSARAGGEQYF | TGCAGTGCCAGAGCGGGAGGGGAGCAGTACTTC
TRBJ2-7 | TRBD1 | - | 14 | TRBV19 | CASSPDRGKDEQYF | TGTGCCAGTAGTCCCGACAGGGGCAAGGACGAGCAGTACTTC
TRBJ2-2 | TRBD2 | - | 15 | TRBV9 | CASSGTSEGSGELFF | TGTGCCAGCAGCGGGACTAGCGAGGGGAGTGGGGAGCTGTTTTTT
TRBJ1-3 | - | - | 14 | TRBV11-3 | CASSKGGSGNTIYF | TGTGCCAGCAGTAAAGGGGGATCTGGAAACACCATATATTTT
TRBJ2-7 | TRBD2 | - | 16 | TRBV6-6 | CASSYSGGRASNEQYF | TGTGCCAGCAGTTACTCGGGCGGGAGGGCCTCCAACGAGCAGTACTTC
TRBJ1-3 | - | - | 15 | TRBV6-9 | CAKKSGTQIGNTIYF | TGTGCCAAAAAATCCGGGACCCAAATAGGAAACACCATATATTTT
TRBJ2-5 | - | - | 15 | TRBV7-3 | CASSVPLKGQETQYF | TGTGCCAGCAGCGTCCCCCTGAAGGGACAAGAGACCCAGTACTTC
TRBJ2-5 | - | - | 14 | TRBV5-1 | CASSSRDGLETQYF | TGCGCCAGCAGCTCCCGGGACGGGCTCGAGACCCAGTACTTC
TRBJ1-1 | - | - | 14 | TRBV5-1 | CASSLAQGETEAFF | TGCGCCAGCAGCTTGGCCCAAGGGGAGACTGAAGCTTTCTTT
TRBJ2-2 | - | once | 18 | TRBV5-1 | CASSGSRSSAEYTGELFF | TGCGCCAGCAGCGGTTCCCGGTCTAGCGCGGAATACACCGGGGAGCTGTTTTTT
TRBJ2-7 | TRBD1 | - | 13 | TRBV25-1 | CASKGQGVSEQYF | TGTGCCAGCAAGGGACAGGGGGTCTCCGAGCAGTACTTC
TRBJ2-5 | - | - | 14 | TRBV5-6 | CASSPGLPQETQYF | TGTGCCAGCAGCCCCGGTCTGCCGCAAGAGACCCAGTACTTC
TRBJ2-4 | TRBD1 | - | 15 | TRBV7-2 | CASRGGRAAKNIQYF | TGTGCCAGCAGAGGGGGCAGGGCGGCCAAAAACATTCAGTACTTC
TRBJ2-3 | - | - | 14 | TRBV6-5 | CASSLTRKTDTQYF | TGTGCCAGCAGTTTAACACGGAAGACAGATACGCAGTATTTT
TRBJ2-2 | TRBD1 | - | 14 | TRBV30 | CAWSSTGALGELFF | TGTGCCTGGAGTTCGACAGGGGCCCTGGGGGAGCTGTTTTTT
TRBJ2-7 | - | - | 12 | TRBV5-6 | CASSAPPGEQYF | TGTGCCAGCAGCGCCCCTCCGGGCGAGCAGTACTTC
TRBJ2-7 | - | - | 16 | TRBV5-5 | CASSPSGGWRGYEQYF | TGTGCCAGCAGCCCGAGCGGAGGCTGGCGGGGCTACGAGCAGTACTTC
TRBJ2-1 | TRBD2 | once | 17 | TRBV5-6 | CASSLTVLAGSGNEQFF | TGTGCCAGCAGCTTGACGGTACTAGCGGGATCGGGAAATGAGCAGTTCTTC
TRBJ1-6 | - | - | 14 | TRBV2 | CASGTGGFNSPLHF | TGTGCCAGCGGGACGGGAGGGTTCAATTCACCCCTCCACTTT
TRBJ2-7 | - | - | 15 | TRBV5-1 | CASSNGGQGGYEQYF | TGCGCCAGCAGCAACGGCGGCCAAGGAGGGTACGAGCAGTACTTC
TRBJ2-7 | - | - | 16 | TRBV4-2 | CASSLDAGSSSYEQYF | TGTGCCAGCAGCCTAGACGCCGGGAGTTCGTCCTACGAGCAGTACTTC
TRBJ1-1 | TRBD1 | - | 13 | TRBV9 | CASSAGTGGGFFF | TGTGCCAGCAGCGCAGGGACAGGGGGCGGGTTTTTCTTT
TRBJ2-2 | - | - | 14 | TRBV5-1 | CASSLDPSTGELFF | TGCGCCAGCAGCTTGGACCCCTCCACCGGGGAGCTGTTTTTT
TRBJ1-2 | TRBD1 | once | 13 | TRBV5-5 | CASSSTGAYGYTF | TGTGCCAGCAGCTCCACAGGGGCCTATGGCTACACCTTC
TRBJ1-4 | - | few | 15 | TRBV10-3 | CAISPGGSPNEKLFF | TGTGCCATCAGCCCCGGGGGTTCCCCTAATGAAAAACTGTTTTTT
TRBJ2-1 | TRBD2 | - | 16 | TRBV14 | CASSQDDVLAGVGQFF | TGTGCCAGCAGCCAAGATGACGTTCTAGCGGGAGTAGGCCAGTTCTTC
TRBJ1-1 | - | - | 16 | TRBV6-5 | CASSYSVSTRNTEAFF | TGTGCCAGCAGTTACTCGGTTTCAACCAGAAACACTGAAGCTTTCTTT
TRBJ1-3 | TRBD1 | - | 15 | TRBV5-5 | CASSFWTGSGNTIYF | TGTGCCAGCAGCTTTTGGACAGGGTCTGGAAACACCATATATTTT
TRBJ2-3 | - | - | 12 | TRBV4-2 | CASSQVGYAQYF | TGTGCCAGCAGCCAAGTGGGTTATGCGCAGTATTTT
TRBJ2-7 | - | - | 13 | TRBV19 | CASSIPQSYEQYF | TGTGCCAGTAGTATCCCTCAGAGTTACGAGCAGTACTTC
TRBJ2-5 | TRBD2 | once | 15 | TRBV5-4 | CASSLSSGAQETQYF | TGTGCCAGCAGCTTGTCTAGCGGCGCACAAGAGACCCAGTACTTC
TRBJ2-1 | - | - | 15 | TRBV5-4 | CASSRGGGAYNEQFF | TGTGCCAGCAGCCGTGGAGGGGGAGCCTACAATGAGCAGTTCTTC
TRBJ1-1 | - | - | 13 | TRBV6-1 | CASSEWGGTEAFF | TGTGCCAGCAGTGAATGGGGGGGCACTGAAGCTTTCTTT
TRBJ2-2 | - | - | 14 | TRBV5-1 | CASSASQNTGELFF | TGCGCCAGCAGCGCAAGCCAGAACACCGGGGAGCTGTTTTTT
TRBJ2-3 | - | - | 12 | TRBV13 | CASSLDGHTQYF | TGTGCCAGCAGCCTGGACGGACATACGCAGTATTTT
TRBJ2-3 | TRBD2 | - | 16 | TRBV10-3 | CAIREISGRAADTQYF | TGTGCCATCAGAGAGATTAGCGGGAGGGCAGCGGATACGCAGTATTTT
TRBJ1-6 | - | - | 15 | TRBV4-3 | CASSQGVSYNSPLHF | TGCGCCAGCAGCCAGGGGGTATCCTATAATTCACCCCTCCACTTT
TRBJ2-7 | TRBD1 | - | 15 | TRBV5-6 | CASSLPGTGGYEQYF | TGTGCCAGCAGCCTGCCAGGGACAGGGGGCTACGAGCAGTACTTC